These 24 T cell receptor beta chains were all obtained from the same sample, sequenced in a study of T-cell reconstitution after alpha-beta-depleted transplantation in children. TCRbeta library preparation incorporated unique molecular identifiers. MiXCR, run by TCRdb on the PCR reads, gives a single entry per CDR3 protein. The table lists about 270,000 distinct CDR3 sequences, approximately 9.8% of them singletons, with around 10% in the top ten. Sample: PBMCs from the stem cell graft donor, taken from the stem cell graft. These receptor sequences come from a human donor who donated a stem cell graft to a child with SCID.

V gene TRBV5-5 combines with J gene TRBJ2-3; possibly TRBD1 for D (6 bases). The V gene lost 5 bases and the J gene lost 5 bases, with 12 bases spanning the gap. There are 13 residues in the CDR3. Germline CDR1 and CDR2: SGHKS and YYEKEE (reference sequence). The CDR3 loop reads CASRRQVGDTQYF. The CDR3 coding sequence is TGTGCCAGCAGACGACAGGTCGGAGATACGCAGTATTTT.

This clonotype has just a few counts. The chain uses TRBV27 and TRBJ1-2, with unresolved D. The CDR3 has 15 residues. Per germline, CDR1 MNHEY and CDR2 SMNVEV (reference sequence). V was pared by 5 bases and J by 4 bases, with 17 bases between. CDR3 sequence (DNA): TGTGCCAGCAGTACCCAACCGACGGCGATCTATGGCTACACCTTC. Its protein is CASSTQPTAIYGYTF.

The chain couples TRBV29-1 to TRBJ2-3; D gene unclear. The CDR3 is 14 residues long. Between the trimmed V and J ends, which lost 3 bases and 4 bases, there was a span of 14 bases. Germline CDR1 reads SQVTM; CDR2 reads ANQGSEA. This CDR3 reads CSVDRPLRADTQYF. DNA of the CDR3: TGCAGCGTTGATCGCCCCCTTCGGGCAGATACGCAGTATTTT.

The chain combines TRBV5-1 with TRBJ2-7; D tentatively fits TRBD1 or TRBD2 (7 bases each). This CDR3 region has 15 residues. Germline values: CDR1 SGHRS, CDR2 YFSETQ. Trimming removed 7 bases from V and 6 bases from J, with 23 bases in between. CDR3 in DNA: TGCGCCAGCCATGACCTCAGACCAGGGGGGGCCGAGCAGTACTTC. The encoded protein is CASHDLRPGGAEQYF.

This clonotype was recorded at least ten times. CDR3 residues: CASSSSSVYNEQFF. As DNA, the CDR3 is TGTGCCAGCAGCTCCTCTAGCGTCTACAATGAGCAGTTCTTC. This chain joins TRBV7-2 and TRBJ2-1, with TRBD2 as a possible D gene (6 bases). Germline CDR1 and CDR2: SGHTA and FQGNSA. Between the trimmed V and J ends, which lost 4 bases and 3 bases, there was a span of 10 bases. The CDR3 is 14 amino acids.

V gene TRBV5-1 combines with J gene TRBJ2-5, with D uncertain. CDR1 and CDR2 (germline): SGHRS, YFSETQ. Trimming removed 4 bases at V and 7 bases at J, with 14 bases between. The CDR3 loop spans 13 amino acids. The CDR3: CASSTGPEGTQYF. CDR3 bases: TGCGCCAGCAGCACCGGGCCTGAAGGGACCCAGTACTTC.

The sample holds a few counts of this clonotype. The CDR3: CASSNRDRTNTGELFF. CDR3 DNA: TGTGCCAGCAGCAACCGGGACAGGACGAACACCGGGGAGCTGTTTTTT. The chain is built from TRBV7-9 and TRBJ2-2, with TRBD1 matching over 8 bases. J was trimmed by 0 bases and V by 5 bases; bases with no gene match: 5. Germline CDR1 is SEHNR and CDR2 is FQNEAQ (reference sequence). CDR3 length: 16 amino acids.

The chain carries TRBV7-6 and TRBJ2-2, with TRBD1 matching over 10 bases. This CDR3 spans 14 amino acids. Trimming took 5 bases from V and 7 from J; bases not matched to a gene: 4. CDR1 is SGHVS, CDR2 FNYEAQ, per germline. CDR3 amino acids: CASSMTGGYGELFF. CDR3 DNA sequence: TGTGCCAGCAGCATGACAGGGGGCTACGGGGAGCTGTTTTTT.

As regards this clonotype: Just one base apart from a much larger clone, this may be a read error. The CDR3 sequence is CASSLGGYSNQPRHF. The CDR3 DNA sequence: TGTGCCAGCAGTTTAGGGGGATATAGCAATCAGCCCCGGCATTTT. The V call is TRBV12-3 or TRBV12-4, the J call TRBJ1-5, with unresolved D. CDR3 length equals 15 residues.

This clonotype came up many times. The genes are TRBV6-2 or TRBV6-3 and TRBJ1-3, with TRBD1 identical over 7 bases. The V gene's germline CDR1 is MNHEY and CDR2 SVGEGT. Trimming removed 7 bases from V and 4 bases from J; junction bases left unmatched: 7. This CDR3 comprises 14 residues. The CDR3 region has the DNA TGTGCCAGCACCCCGACAGGGAGAGGAAACACCATATATTTT. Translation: CASTPTGRGNTIYF.

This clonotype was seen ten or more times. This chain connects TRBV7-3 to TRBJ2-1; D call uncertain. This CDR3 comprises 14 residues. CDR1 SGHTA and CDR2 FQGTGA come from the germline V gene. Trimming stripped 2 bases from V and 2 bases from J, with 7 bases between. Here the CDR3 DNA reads TGTGCCAGCAGCTTAGATCAGACCTACAATGAGCAGTTCTTC. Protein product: CASSLDQTYNEQFF.

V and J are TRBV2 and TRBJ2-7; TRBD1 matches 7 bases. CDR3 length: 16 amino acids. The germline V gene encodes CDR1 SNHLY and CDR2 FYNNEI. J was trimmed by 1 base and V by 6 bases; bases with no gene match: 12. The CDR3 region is CASRASDRDPSYEQYF. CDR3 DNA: TGTGCCAGCAGGGCGTCAGACAGGGATCCGTCCTACGAGCAGTACTTC.

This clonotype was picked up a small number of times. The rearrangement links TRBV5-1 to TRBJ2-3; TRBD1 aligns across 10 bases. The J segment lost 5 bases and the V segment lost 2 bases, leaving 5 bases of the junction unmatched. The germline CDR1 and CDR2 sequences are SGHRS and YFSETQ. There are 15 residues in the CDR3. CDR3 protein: CASSLPGQGQDTQYF. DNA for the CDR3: TGCGCCAGCAGCTTACCGGGACAGGGGCAAGATACGCAGTATTTT.

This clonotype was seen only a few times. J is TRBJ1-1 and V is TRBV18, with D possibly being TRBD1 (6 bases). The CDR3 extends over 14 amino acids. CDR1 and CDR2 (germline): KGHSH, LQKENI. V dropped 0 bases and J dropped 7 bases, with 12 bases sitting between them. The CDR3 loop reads CASSPPNGGLEAFF. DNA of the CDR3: TGTGCCAGCTCACCACCAAACGGGGGCCTTGAAGCTTTCTTT.

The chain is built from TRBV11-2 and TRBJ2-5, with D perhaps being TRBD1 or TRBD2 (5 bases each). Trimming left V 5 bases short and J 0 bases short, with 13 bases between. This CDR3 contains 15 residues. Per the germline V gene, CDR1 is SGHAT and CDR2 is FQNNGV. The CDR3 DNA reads TGTGCCAGCAGCATGGGACCTCCGTACCAAGAGACCCAGTACTTC. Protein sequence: CASSMGPPYQETQYF.

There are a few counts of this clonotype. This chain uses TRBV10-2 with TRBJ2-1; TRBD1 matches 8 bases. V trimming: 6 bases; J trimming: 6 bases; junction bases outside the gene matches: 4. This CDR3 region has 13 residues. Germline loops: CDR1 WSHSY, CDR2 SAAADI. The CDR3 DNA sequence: TGCGCCAGCAGCGGACAGGGTGTCAATGAGCAGTTCTTC. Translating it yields CASSGQGVNEQFF.

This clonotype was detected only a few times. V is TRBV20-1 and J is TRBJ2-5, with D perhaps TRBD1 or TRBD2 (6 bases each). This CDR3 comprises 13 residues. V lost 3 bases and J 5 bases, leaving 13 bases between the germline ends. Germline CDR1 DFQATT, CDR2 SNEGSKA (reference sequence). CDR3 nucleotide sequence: TGCAGTGCTAGGACAGGCGGAGGGGAGACCCAGTACTTC. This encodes CSARTGGGETQYF.

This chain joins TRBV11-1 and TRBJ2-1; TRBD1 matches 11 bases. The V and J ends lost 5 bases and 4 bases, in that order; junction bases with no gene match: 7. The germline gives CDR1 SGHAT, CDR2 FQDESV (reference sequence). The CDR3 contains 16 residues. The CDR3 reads CASSRGQGAGYNEQFF. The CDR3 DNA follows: TGTGCCAGCAGCCGAGGACAGGGGGCGGGTTACAATGAGCAGTTCTTC.

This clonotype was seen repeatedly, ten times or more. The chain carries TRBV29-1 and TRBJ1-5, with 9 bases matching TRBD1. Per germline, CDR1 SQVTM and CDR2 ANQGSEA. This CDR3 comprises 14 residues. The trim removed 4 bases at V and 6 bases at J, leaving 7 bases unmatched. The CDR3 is CSVGETGGGQPQHF. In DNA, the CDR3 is TGCAGCGTTGGCGAGACAGGGGGGGGTCAGCCCCAGCATTTT.

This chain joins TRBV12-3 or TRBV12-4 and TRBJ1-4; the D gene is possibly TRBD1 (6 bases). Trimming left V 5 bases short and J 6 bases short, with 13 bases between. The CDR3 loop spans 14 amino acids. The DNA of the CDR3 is TGTGCCAGCAGTCGGAGAGGGGGTCATGAAAAACTGTTTTTT. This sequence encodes CASSRRGGHEKLFF.

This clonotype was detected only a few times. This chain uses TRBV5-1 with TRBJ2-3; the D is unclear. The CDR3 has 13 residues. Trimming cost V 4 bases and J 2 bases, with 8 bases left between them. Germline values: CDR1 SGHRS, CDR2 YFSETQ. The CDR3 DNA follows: TGCGCCAGCAGCCTTCGACACACAGATACGCAGTATTTT. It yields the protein CASSLRHTDTQYF.

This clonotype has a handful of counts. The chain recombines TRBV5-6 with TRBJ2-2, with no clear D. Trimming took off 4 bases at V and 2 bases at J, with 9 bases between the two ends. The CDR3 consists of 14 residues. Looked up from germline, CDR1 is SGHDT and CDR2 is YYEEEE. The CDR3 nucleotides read TGTGCCAGCAGCAAGATTCATAACACCGGGGAGCTGTTTTTT. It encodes CASSKIHNTGELFF.

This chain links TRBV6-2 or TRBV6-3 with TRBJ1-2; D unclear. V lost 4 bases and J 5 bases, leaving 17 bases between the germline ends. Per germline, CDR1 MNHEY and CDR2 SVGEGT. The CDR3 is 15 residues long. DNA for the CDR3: TGTGCCAGCAGTTCACCCCGGGCAGGTGATTATGGCTACACCTTC. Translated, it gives CASSSPRAGDYGYTF.

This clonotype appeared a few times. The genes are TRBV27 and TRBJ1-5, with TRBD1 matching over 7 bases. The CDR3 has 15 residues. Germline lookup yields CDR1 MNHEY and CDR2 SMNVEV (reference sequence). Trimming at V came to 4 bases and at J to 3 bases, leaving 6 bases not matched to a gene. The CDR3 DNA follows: TGTGCCAGCAGTTCCGGGACAGCTTTCAATCAGCCCCAGCATTTT. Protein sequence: CASSSGTAFNQPQHF.